The present TCR beta chain was sequenced within a study of blood T cell repertoires in COVID-19 (dated by TCRdb to 2018 to 2020). Background for the entire study: Samples covering the acute and convalescent phases of COVID-19 were provided by collaborators in the United States, Italy and Spain. The material from the prospective study consisted of cDNA or gDNA derived from T cells, B-cell-depleted T cells, or PBMCs. Samples came from the ongoing ImmuneRACE study (first 160 participants) plus 1,254 subjects from 6 global collaborators. Where available, HLA class I and class II types were taken from metadata supplied by the sample provider and were not determined by assay-based typing. A de-identified subject ID, COVID-19 status, age in years and sex were almost always included in the sample metadata. The dataset comprised deeply sampled blood TCRbeta repertoires from subjects exposed to, actively infected with, or recovered from COVID-19. The repertoires were released in a freely available public database intended as a resource for research on the immune response to SARS-CoV-2. The paper as a whole reports these results and caveats: Clinical and demographic metadata were provided uncurated, with the amount varying by source and participant.

TCRbeta CDR3 regions were amplified from genomic DNA by means of the immunoSEQ Assay, a bias-controlled multiplex PCR. As for the authors' bioinformatics: The number of nucleated cells in each sample was estimated by amplification of reference gene primers within the assay. To quantify the absolute abundance of each unique TCRbeta CDR3 rearrangement, sequence reads were collapsed and filtered. For each sample, productive Simpson clonality was calculated as the square root of Simpson's diversity index across productive rearrangements. TCRdb obtained this table from immuneACCESS and retained in-frame rearrangements with V and J assigned. These tables miss some clones; where compared with another copy, unresolved V genes account for less than half of the shortfall, and the remainder is unexplained. That table furnishes V, J and clone size, whereas the DNA furnished D and trimming. Counted in this sample were approximately 270,000 clones; around 85% of them appeared once. The ten largest account for over 7.5% of the sample.

Notes on this clone: The clone's antigen remains unknown. Base qualities are not recorded, but no much larger clone differs from it by a single base.

Whole blood was collected in K2EDTA tubes by collaborating institutions according to the institutions' own protocols. For TCRbeta analysis, collaborator samples were shipped as frozen whole blood, as isolated PBMCs, or as DNA extracted from either sample type. Inclusive of the bounding cysteine and phenylalanine, the CDR3 is 15 residues long. Only the CDR3 DNA is retained, 45 bases long and in frame from the first base. Looking up the germline V gene yields CDR1 SGDLS and CDR2 YYNGEE. Deletion took 0 bases off V and 6 bases off J, with a span of 10 bases between the germline ends. The chain is assembled from TRBV9 and TRBJ1-6, and perhaps TRBD1 as D gene, on 5 matching bases. Sequenced: peripheral blood. The sequence was collected from a man at least 80 years old with acute or convalescent COVID-19. The DNA sequence is TGTGCCAGCAGCGTAGGGGGCAGAACTAATTCACCCCTCCACTTT. Translated, it gives CASSVGGRTNSPLHF. Here the CDR3 is joined to the reference TRBV9 and TRBJ1-6 genes, and the full variable domain is: DSGVTQTPKHLITATGQRVTLRCSPRSGDLSVYWYQQSLDQGLQFLIQYYNGEERAKGNILERFSAQQFPDLHSELNLSSLELGDSALYFCASSVGGRTNSPLHFGNGTRLTVT.